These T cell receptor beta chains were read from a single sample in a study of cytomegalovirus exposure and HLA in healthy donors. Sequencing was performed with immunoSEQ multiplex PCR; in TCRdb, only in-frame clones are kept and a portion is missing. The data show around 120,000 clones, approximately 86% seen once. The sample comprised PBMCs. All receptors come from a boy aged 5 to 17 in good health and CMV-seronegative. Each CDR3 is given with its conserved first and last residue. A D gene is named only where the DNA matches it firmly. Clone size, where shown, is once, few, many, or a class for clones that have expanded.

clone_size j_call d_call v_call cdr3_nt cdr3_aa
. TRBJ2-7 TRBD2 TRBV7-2 TGTGCCAGCGGTTGGGGAGGGACTAGCTACGAGCAGTACTTC CASGWGGTSYEQYF
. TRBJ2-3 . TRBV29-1 TGCAGCGTCGGAGACAGTGATACGCAGTATTTT CSVGDSDTQYF
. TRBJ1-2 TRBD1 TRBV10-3 TGTGCCATCAGTGGCCCCCAGGGGGGAGACTATGGCTACACCTTC CAISGPQGGDYGYTF
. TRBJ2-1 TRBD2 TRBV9 TGTGCCAGCAGCGTAGGTTACACGGGGGGGCCCTACTACAATGAGCAGTTCTTC CASSVGYTGGPYYNEQFF
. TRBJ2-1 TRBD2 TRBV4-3 TGCGCCAGCAGCCAAGGTATTAGTGGGACTAGCGGGAGCTCCTACAATGAGCAGTTCTTC CASSQGISGTSGSSYNEQFF
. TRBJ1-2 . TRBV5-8 TGTGCCAGAAGGGGAAAGGACATAGGCTACCCCTTC CARRGKDIGYPF
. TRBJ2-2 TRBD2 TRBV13 TGTGCCAGCAGCTTAGGACTAGCGGGAGCCACCGGGGAGCTGTTTTTT CASSLGLAGATGELFF
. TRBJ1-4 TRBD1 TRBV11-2 TGTGCCAGCAGCTTAGTCGCGACAGGGGAAGAAAAACTGTTTTTT CASSLVATGEEKLFF
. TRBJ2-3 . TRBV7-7 TGTGCTAGCAGCTTAGGTGAACAGGGTTCAGATACGCAGTATTTT CASSLGEQGSDTQYF
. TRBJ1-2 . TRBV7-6 TGTGCCAGCAGCTTAAATTCGGGCACGGGACTCTATGGCTACACCTTC CASSLNSGTGLYGYTF
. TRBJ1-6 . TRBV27 TGTGCCAGCAGCACTTTAATTGAGAATTCACCCCTCCACTTT CASSTLIENSPLHF
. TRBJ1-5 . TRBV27 TGTGCCAGCAGTTTGCGGGGTCAGCCCCAGCATTTT CASSLRGQPQHF
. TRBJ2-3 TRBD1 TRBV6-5 TGTGCCAGCAGTTCTCGGACAGGGACTCGCACAGATACGCAGTATTTT CASSSRTGTRTDTQYF
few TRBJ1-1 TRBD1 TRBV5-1 TGCGCCAGCAGCTTGGGACAGGGTTTGAACACTGAAGCTTTCTTT CASSLGQGLNTEAFF
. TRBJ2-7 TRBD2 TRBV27 TGTGCCAGCAGATTGACTAGCGGGATACGCTACGAGCAGTACTTC CASRLTSGIRYEQYF
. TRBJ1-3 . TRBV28 TGTGCCAGCAGTTTAGAGGTAACTGGAAACACCATATATTTT CASSLEVTGNTIYF
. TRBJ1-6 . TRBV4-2 TGTGCCAGCAGCCAGGGAGAAAATTCACCCCTCCACTTT CASSQGENSPLHF
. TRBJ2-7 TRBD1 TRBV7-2 TGTGCCAGCAGCTTAGCCGGGACAGGGGGCATCGGCTACGAGCAGTACTTC CASSLAGTGGIGYEQYF
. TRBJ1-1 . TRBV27 TGTGCCAGCAGTTTGGGAGGGGGGGCTGAAGCTTTCTTT CASSLGGGAEAFF
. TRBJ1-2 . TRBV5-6 TGTGCCAGCAGCTTGGGACAGGCTAACTATGGCTACACCTTC CASSLGQANYGYTF
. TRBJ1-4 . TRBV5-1 TGCGCCAGCAGCTTGGAGGGGGGGTTTTTTGAAAAACTGTTTTTT CASSLEGGFFEKLFF
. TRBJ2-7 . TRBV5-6 TGTGCCAGCAGCGCAGGTCCCTACGAGCAGTACTTC CASSAGPYEQYF
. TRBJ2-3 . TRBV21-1 TGTGCCAGCAGCGAAACCTCCCCGGGACAGGGGCGACACACAGATACGCAGTATTTT CASSETSPGQGRHTDTQYF
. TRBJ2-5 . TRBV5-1 TGCGCCAGCAGGACAGATCAAGAGACCCAGTACTTC CASRTDQETQYF
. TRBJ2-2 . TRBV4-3 TGCGCCAGCAGCCAAGATGAAGGAGTTTTTAACACCGGGGAGCTGTTTTTT CASSQDEGVFNTGELFF
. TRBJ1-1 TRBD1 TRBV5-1 TGCGCCAGCATTGGGACAGGGACGAACACTGAAGCTTTCTTT CASIGTGTNTEAFF
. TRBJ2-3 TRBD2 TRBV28 TGTGCCAGCAACCCAGGGGCGGGAGGGTCTGATACGCAGTATTTT CASNPGAGGSDTQYF
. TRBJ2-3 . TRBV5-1 TGCGCCAGCAGCTTGGCCCAGGGGGGCTTAAATGCAGATACGCAGTATTTT CASSLAQGGLNADTQYF